These T cell receptor beta chains were read from a single sample in a study of cytomegalovirus exposure and HLA in healthy donors. Libraries were prepared by immunoSEQ multiplex PCR; TCRdb keeps only in-frame clonotypes and omits some of them. The sample lists 110,000 or so clones; over 60% were seen once. The sequencing sample was made of PBMCs. The receptors here all came from a middle-aged man in good health and CMV-seropositive. Each CDR3 is given with its conserved first and last residue. The D gene is left open where the match is weak. Not every row has a clone size; where given, it reads once, few, many or a size class.

TRBJ1-6 | . | TRBV5-1 | . | CASSFSSGTDNNSPLHF | TGCGCCAGCAGCTTTTCGTCAGGAACAGACAATAATTCACCCCTCCACTTT
TRBJ1-4 | once | TRBV7-2 | TRBD1 | CASSPGQGREKLFF | TGTGCCAGCAGCCCGGGACAGGGTCGCGAAAAACTGTTTTTT
TRBJ2-7 | . | TRBV4-1 | TRBD2 | CASSDSIWGGSEYF | TGCGCCAGCAGCGATTCTATCTGGGGGGGATCGGAGTACTTC
TRBJ2-5 | . | TRBV4-1 | TRBD1 | CASSQDPGDREIGETQYF | TGCGCCAGCAGCCAAGATCCGGGGGACAGGGAAATTGGAGAGACCCAGTACTTC
TRBJ2-7 | . | TRBV21-1 | . | CASSKEGSGVSSYEQYF | TGTGCCAGCAGCAAAGAGGGTAGCGGGGTCAGCTCCTACGAGCAGTACTTC
TRBJ1-4 | . | TRBV4-3 | . | CASSQVHTAATNEKLFF | TGCGCCAGCAGCCAAGTTCACACAGCTGCAACTAATGAAAAACTGTTTTTT
TRBJ1-5 | . | TRBV18 | . | CASSPPSARGNQPQHF | TGTGCCAGCTCACCACCGTCAGCCCGGGGCAATCAGCCCCAGCATTTT
TRBJ1-3 | . | TRBV14 | . | CASSQAAGGNTIYF | TGTGCCAGCAGCCAAGCAGCGGGTGGAAACACCATATATTTT
TRBJ1-4 | . | TRBV19 | . | CASSMREKLFF | TGTGCCAGTAGTATGCGAGAAAAACTGTTTTTT
TRBJ1-5 | . | TRBV5-6 | . | CASSFKQTRNQPQHF | TGTGCCAGCAGCTTTAAACAGACCCGAAATCAGCCCCAGCATTTT
TRBJ1-4 | . | TRBV9 | . | CASSVGYGGPGDEKLFF | TGTGCCAGCAGCGTAGGGTATGGGGGTCCGGGGGATGAAAAACTGTTTTTT
TRBJ1-2 | . | TRBV5-1 | TRBD1 | CASSLLPGQGEDHGYTF | TGCGCCAGCAGCTTATTACCGGGACAGGGGGAAGACCATGGCTACACCTTC
TRBJ1-5 | few | TRBV15 | TRBD1 | CATSRRGQVDQPQHF | TGTGCCACCAGCAGACGGGGACAGGTCGATCAGCCCCAGCATTTT
TRBJ2-7 | few | TRBV11-2 | . | CASSFRYEQYF | TGTGCCAGCAGCTTCCGCTACGAGCAGTACTTC
TRBJ2-2 | . | TRBV19 | . | CASSIGTLNTGELFF | TGTGCCAGTAGTATCGGGACACTAAACACCGGGGAGCTGTTTTTT
TRBJ2-5 | . | TRBV27 | . | CASSQTRYQETQYF | TGTGCCAGCAGCCAGACAAGGTACCAAGAGACCCAGTACTTC
TRBJ2-3 | . | TRBV7-2 | TRBD1 | CASSWETGGTDTQYF | TGTGCCAGCAGCTGGGAGACAGGGGGGACAGATACGCAGTATTTT
TRBJ2-7 | once | TRBV2 | . | CASIPRGWQGGYEQYF | TGTGCCAGCATCCCTCGAGGCTGGCAGGGAGGTTACGAGCAGTACTTC
TRBJ2-3 | . | TRBV5-1 | TRBD2 | CASRSGLAGDTQYF | TGCGCCTCAAGATCGGGACTAGCAGGCGATACGCAGTATTTT
TRBJ1-2 | . | TRBV19 | . | CASSIPANYGYTF | TGTGCCAGTAGTATACCAGCTAACTATGGCTACACCTTC
TRBJ1-6 | . | TRBV30 | . | CAWSVIENSPLHF | TGTGCCTGGAGTGTAATAGAGAATTCACCCCTCCACTTT
TRBJ2-1 | . | TRBV7-6 | TRBD1 | CASSLGQGANEQFF | TGTGCCAGCAGCTTGGGGCAGGGGGCCAATGAGCAGTTCTTC
TRBJ2-7 | . | TRBV27 | TRBD2 | CASSAAGGLEQYF | TGTGCCAGCAGTGCCGCGGGGGGGCTAGAGCAGTACTTC
TRBJ2-2 | . | TRBV7-6 | TRBD2 | CASSRLAGRGELFF | TGTGCCAGCAGCCGACTAGCGGGGAGAGGGGAGCTGTTTTTT
TRBJ2-3 | . | TRBV5-1 | TRBD1 | CASSILRTGADTQYF | TGCGCCAGCAGCATCCTCAGGACAGGGGCAGATACGCAGTATTTT
TRBJ2-1 | once | TRBV5-1 | TRBD2 | CASSMAGGYGEQFF | TGCGCCAGCAGCATGGCGGGGGGTTATGGTGAGCAGTTCTTC
TRBJ2-3 | . | TRBV7-7 | TRBD1 | CASSLVRDRGHGDTQYF | TGTGCTAGCAGCTTAGTCCGGGACAGGGGGCATGGAGATACGCAGTATTTT
TRBJ1-6 | . | TRBV7-2 | . | CASSQQGLGYNSPLHF | TGTGCCAGCAGCCAACAGGGTTTGGGCTATAATTCACCCCTCCACTTT
TRBJ2-7 | . | TRBV28 | TRBD1 | CASSWTGRSYEQYF | TGTGCCAGCAGTTGGACAGGGAGGTCTTACGAGCAGTACTTC
TRBJ2-2 | . | TRBV5-4 | TRBD1 | CASSSDRGNTGELFF | TGTGCCAGCAGCTCAGACAGGGGCAACACCGGGGAGCTGTTTTTT
TRBJ2-7 | . | TRBV29-1 | . | CSVAGGAYEQYF | TGCAGCGTTGCGGGGGGCGCCTACGAGCAGTACTTC
TRBJ1-2 | . | TRBV7-2 | . | CASSTQRGGGYGYTF | TGTGCCAGCAGCACCCAACGGGGGGGAGGCTATGGCTACACCTTC
TRBJ2-3 | medium-sized | TRBV18 | TRBD2 | CASSQIAGGRFTDTQYF | TGTGCCAGCTCTCAAATAGCGGGGGGCCGCTTCACGGATACGCAGTATTTT
TRBJ2-3 | . | TRBV4-1 | . | CASSPRFPGQAAGDTQYF | TGCGCCAGCAGTCCTCGGTTCCCTGGGCAGGCCGCGGGAGATACGCAGTATTTT
TRBJ1-1 | once | TRBV11-2 | TRBD1 | CATKGAGNTEAFF | TGTGCCACTAAGGGGGCAGGGAACACTGAAGCTTTCTTT
TRBJ2-2 | once | TRBV9 | . | CASSAGQIGIGELFF | TGTGCCAGCAGCGCCGGACAGATCGGGATCGGGGAGCTGTTTTTT
TRBJ1-5 | . | TRBV9 | . | CASSVDGGGNQPQHF | TGTGCCAGCAGCGTAGATGGCGGCGGGAATCAGCCCCAGCATTTT
TRBJ1-2 | . | TRBV18 | . | CASSPRVGQGRANYGYTF | TGTGCCAGCTCACCACGGGTGGGGCAGGGTCGCGCTAACTATGGCTACACCTTC
TRBJ1-1 | . | TRBV5-5 | . | CASSSTPRQHMNTEAFF | TGTGCCAGCAGCAGTACACCGAGACAGCACATGAACACTGAAGCTTTCTTT
TRBJ2-3 | . | TRBV19 | TRBD1 | CASRGTGGRADTQYF | TGTGCCAGTAGAGGGACAGGGGGTCGGGCAGATACGCAGTATTTT
TRBJ2-2 | few | TRBV7-9 | TRBD2 | CSSSPPGGPNTGELFF | TGTTCCAGCAGCCCACCGGGGGGGCCGAACACCGGGGAGCTGTTTTTT
TRBJ1-1 | . | TRBV7-2 | . | CASRGGQLNTEAFF | TGTGCCAGCAGAGGTGGACAGTTGAACACTGAAGCTTTCTTT
TRBJ2-1 | . | TRBV6-1 | TRBD2 | CASSEPGTTTQFF | TGTGCCAGCAGTGAACCGGGGACTACGACGCAGTTCTTC
TRBJ2-1 | once | TRBV27 | . | CASIGSGEQFF | TGTGCCAGCATTGGTAGCGGTGAGCAGTTCTTC
TRBJ1-5 | . | TRBV6-1 | . | CASSGGTATSTYSNQPQHF | TGTGCCAGCAGTGGCGGGACGGCGACGAGCACCTATAGCAATCAGCCCCAGCATTTT
TRBJ1-2 | few | TRBV14 | . | CASSHLGGDNYGYTF | TGTGCCAGCAGCCACCTAGGGGGGGACAACTATGGCTACACCTTC
TRBJ1-1 | . | TRBV6-4 | . | CASSVVMNTEAFF | TGTGCCAGCAGTGTTGTCATGAACACTGAAGCTTTCTTT
TRBJ2-7 | once | TRBV7-2 | . | CASSLARGYEQYF | TGTGCCAGCAGCTTAGCGCGGGGATACGAGCAGTACTTC
TRBJ1-5 | . | TRBV2 | . | CASPGLNQPQHF | TGTGCCAGCCCAGGGCTCAATCAGCCCCAGCATTTT
TRBJ2-2 | few | TRBV29-1 | . | CSVTPSGTGELFF | TGCAGCGTTACCCCTTCAGGGACCGGGGAGCTGTTTTTT
TRBJ1-5 | . | TRBV28 | TRBD1 | CASSLRTGNQPQHF | TGTGCCAGCAGTCTTCGGACAGGGAATCAGCCCCAGCATTTT
TRBJ1-6 | . | TRBV6-1 | TRBD1 | CASRPQGGNSPLHF | TGTGCCAGCAGACCACAGGGGGGTAATTCACCCCTCCACTTT
TRBJ2-1 | few | TRBV5-1 | . | CASSVQGYNEQFF | TGCGCCAGCAGCGTACAGGGTTACAATGAGCAGTTCTTC
TRBJ2-1 | . | TRBV7-3 | TRBD1 | CASSYPGQLNEQFF | TGTGCCAGCAGCTACCCGGGACAGCTCAATGAGCAGTTCTTC
TRBJ2-2 | . | TRBV7-7 | . | CASSFGGRNTGELFF | TGTGCTAGCAGCTTCGGGGGACGGAACACCGGGGAGCTGTTTTTT
TRBJ1-1 | . | TRBV14 | . | CASSQVFGGNPTEAFF | TGTGCCAGCAGCCAAGTGTTCGGGGGGAACCCCACTGAAGCTTTCTTT
TRBJ2-7 | . | TRBV28 | . | CASSLVQGNYEQYF | TGTGCCAGCAGTTTAGTTCAGGGGAACTACGAGCAGTACTTC
TRBJ1-1 | . | TRBV25-1 | . | CASSERGEGPRTEAFF | TGTGCCAGCAGTGAAAGGGGTGAAGGGCCCAGGACTGAAGCTTTCTTT
TRBJ1-2 | few | TRBV10-3 | TRBD1 | CAIRQGQGLEGYTF | TGTGCCATCAGGCAAGGACAGGGGTTGGAGGGCTACACCTTC
TRBJ2-2 | . | TRBV7-9 | . | CASSSRGWTGELFF | TGTGCCAGCAGCTCGCGCGGGTGGACCGGGGAGCTGTTTTTT